The T cell receptor beta chain described here comes from a study of T-cell reconstitution after alpha-beta-depleted transplantation in children. Whole-study findings and limits: From newly produced T cells came most of the T-cell counts and diversity one year after transplant. Several hundred graft clones that had expanded were reportedly the source of alpha-beta T cells about two months after transplant.

The CDR3 has 14 residues. Between the trimmed V and J ends, which lost 1 base and 2 bases, there was a span of 8 bases. Germline values: CDR1 SGHTA, CDR2 FQGNSA. Preparation of the TCRbeta library was carried out with unique molecular identifiers. TCRdb reanalysed the PCR reads using MiXCR and keeps one entry per CDR3 protein. Of 90,000 to 120,000 distinct CDR3 sequences listed, roughly 6.1% were seen once; the top ten hold roughly 20%. This clonotype was seen at least ten times. Antigen specificity is unknown. This clonotype originated in a male patient aged 2-10 years who had a stem cell transplant for acute lymphoblastic leukemia, so the T cells may come from the graft donor. The input for sequencing was PBMCs, mostly from graft donor cells, taken 360 days after TCRalphabeta/CD19-depleted stem cell transplant. The chain combines TRBV7-2 with TRBJ1-2; D perhaps matches TRBD1 (6 bases). The CDR3 region is CASSLDTGNYGYTF. CDR3 coding DNA: TGTGCCAGCAGCTTAGATACAGGGAACTATGGCTACACCTTC.